This TCR beta chain was identified during a study of CXCR3-negative and CXCR3-positive naive CD8 T cells. Turning to the study itself: With about 1.5 +/- 0.3 million reads per library, the TRB reads numbered roughly 130 million in total.

The study made its TRB cDNA libraries by 5' RACE, adding UMI labels. For each CDR3 protein, TCRdb gives one entry from its re-call of the 5' RACE reads, without DNA. The table for this sample gives some 130,000 distinct CDR3 sequences. Study-wide results and caveats: Naive cells that were CXCR3-negative or CXCR3-positive used TRBV-TRBJ genes alike, while memory cells diverged. Naive subsets were similarly diverse, while memory CD8+ repertoires were much less diverse. TRB CDR3s of CXCR3-positive naive cells were more hydrophobic than those of CXCR3-negative naive cells.

Naive CD8+ T cells had a CD45RO-CCR7+CD27+CD95- phenotype. Details on this clonotype: Its antigen is not identified.

CDR3 length equals 16 residues. The chain uses TRBV12-3 or TRBV12-4 and TRBJ2-7; with no DNA, the TCRdb D assignment of TRBD2 cannot be verified. The source is a human donor in good health. Some clones in this sample may be carry-over from other donors' samples. The specimen sequenced was naive CXCR3+ CD8+ T cells from blood. Subset specified: CD45RO-CCR7+CD27+CD95- naive CD8+ T cells expressing CXCR3 (TNR3+). The chain's CDR3 is CASSPWFASGTYEQYF.